This T cell receptor beta chain was documented in a study of molecular identifiers for immune sequencing clone quantification. Study-level background: Replicate experiments took RNA from about 20,000 or 100,000 naive CD8 cells, divided it five ways and sequenced four. Regarding the study as a whole: It was shown that clones above 20 RNA copies held over 99% of effector molecules, but under 1% in naive cells. With a barcode shared among identical TCR molecules, highly expanded clone sizes could be underestimated.

Each CDR3 protein gets one entry after TCRdb re-called the PCR reads with MiXCR. The table includes over 550,000 distinct CDR3 sequences, about 25% detected once. A note on this clonotype: What it binds is not known.

Naive CD8 T cells were sorted as CD8+CD4-CCR7+CD45RA+. Material for sequencing was naive CD8+ T cells from blood, with Jurkat cell RNA spiked in. Subset specified: FACS-sorted CD8+CD4-CCR7+CD45RA+ naive T cells. This receptor was obtained from a human donor in good health. Some libraries in this study had Jurkat cell RNA spiked in.

CDR3 DNA sequence: TGTGCCAGCAGTATCGGGGGACAGGGGGCTCTTATGTTTTTT. It encodes CASSIGGQGALMFF. This chain connects TRBV12-3 or TRBV12-4 to TRBJ1-4, with 12 bases lining up with TRBD1. V lost 5 bases, J lost 15 bases, and 10 bases stayed unmatched. The CDR3 has 14 residues.